These 32 T cell receptor beta chains originate from one sample sequenced in a study of blood T cell repertoires in COVID-19. Repertoires were generated with immunoSEQ multiplex PCR, while TCRdb's copy carries only in-frame clones and drops some. The table lists roughly 370,000 clones, approximately 90% of them singletons. Sequenced input: PBMCs or T cells enriched from blood (not recorded which). Every receptor here comes from a woman in her forties or fifties who had recovered from COVID-19.

The chain has TRBV24-1 and TRBJ1-5; D is ambiguous. The CDR3 has 15 amino acids. With 1 base removed from V and 10 bases from J, the gap between germline ends came to 16 bases. Germline V gene sequence: CDR1 KGHDR, CDR2 SFDVKD. CDR3 loop: CATSDFRPDGCPQHF. For the CDR3, the DNA is TGTGCCACCAGTGATTTCAGGCCCGACGGATGTCCCCAGCATTTT.

This clone appeared once. The V call is TRBV18, the J call TRBJ1-1; possible D gene TRBD1, 5 bases. The CDR3 length is 15 residues. Per the germline V gene, CDR1 is KGHSH and CDR2 is LQKENI. V was shortened by 2 bases and J by 1 base, with 11 bases between the two germline ends. The CDR3, as DNA: TGTGCCAGCTCACCAATGACAGCCACGAACACTGAAGCTTTCTTT. This translates into CASSPMTATNTEAFF.

V and J are TRBV28 and TRBJ2-7; tentatively, D is TRBD1 (6 bases). This CDR3 is 14 amino acids long. V lost 2 bases to trimming and J lost 4 bases, with 12 bases between them. Germline V gene data show CDR1 as MDHEN and CDR2 as SYDVKM. Here the CDR3 DNA reads TGTGCCAGCAGTTTACCCCAGGGGAATTACGAGCAGTACTTC. Its translation: CASSLPQGNYEQYF.

This clone has more than one count but fewer than ten. This chain uses TRBV14 with TRBJ1-3, with a weak D call TRBD1 (5 bases). Trimming removed 4 bases from V and 0 bases from J, with 13 bases in between. CDR3 length: 16 residues. Germline V lookup: CDR1 SGHDN, CDR2 FVKESK. Here the CDR3 DNA reads TGTGCCAGCAGCCCGGGACTGCTGAGCTCTGGAAACACCATATATTTT. Its protein product is CASSPGLLSSGNTIYF.

This clone was detected once. The CDR3 nucleotides read TGTGCCAGCAACCCTGAGGTGGGCAGGGTCAACGAGCAGTACTTC. It translates to CASNPEVGRVNEQYF. The chain is built from TRBV6-5 and TRBJ2-7; a possible D gene is TRBD1 (5 bases). The CDR3 runs to 15 residues. Looked up from germline, CDR1 is MNHEY and CDR2 is SVGAGI. Trimming pared 7 bases from V and 5 bases from J, leaving 21 bases between.

In this sample, this clone turned up once. The rearrangement links TRBV7-2 to TRBJ1-1; tentatively, D is TRBD1 (6 bases). The CDR3 loop spans 15 amino acids. CDR1 is SGHTA and CDR2 is FQGNSA in the germline V gene. V was pared by 3 bases and J by 4 bases, with 15 bases between. CDR3 sequence (DNA): TGTGCCAGCAGCTTGACCTACAGGGATACCACTGAAGCTTTCTTT. Translating it yields CASSLTYRDTTEAFF.

Comment on this clone: One end of the junction fails to match germline, which may point to a read error. V and J are TRBV18 and TRBJ1-4; TRBD1 matches 8 bases. Germline lookup yields CDR1 KGHSH and CDR2 LQKENI. This CDR3 region has 13 residues. The CDR3 DNA reads TGTGCCAGCAACCAGGGGGCTAACGAAAAACTGTTTTTT. Translation: CASNQGANEKLFF.

This rearrangement joins TRBV30 to TRBJ2-5; D call uncertain. Germline V gene lookup returns CDR1 GTSNPN and CDR2 SVGIG (reference sequence). The ends were cut back, 3 bases at V and 1 base at J, with 9 bases in the middle. The CDR3 is 13 amino acids. In DNA form, the CDR3 reads TGTGCCTGGAGCTTAATGGCCCAAGAGACCCAGTACTTC. Translated: CAWSLMAQETQYF.

The gene calls are TRBV7-8 and TRBJ2-1, with 10 positions matching TRBD2. In germline, CDR1 is SGHVS, CDR2 FQNEAQ. Trimming at V came to 5 bases and at J to 0 bases, leaving 10 bases not matched to a gene. The CDR3 is 18 residues long. The CDR3 loop is CASSRGTSASSSYNEQFF. CDR3 DNA sequence: TGTGCCAGCAGCCGGGGGACTAGCGCGTCTAGCTCCTACAATGAGCAGTTCTTC.

This clone was observed once. The chain is built from TRBV3-1 (or the pseudogene TRBV3-2) and TRBJ1-2; D possibly corresponds to TRBD1 (6 bases). V lost 1 base and J lost 13, with 13 bases in between. From germline, CDR1 is LGHDT and CDR2 YNNKEL (reference sequence). CDR3 length: 12 amino acids. CDR3 loop: CASSQAGVAFTF. DNA of the CDR3: TGTGCCAGCAGCCAAGCAGGGGTCGCTTTCACCTTC.

This sequence joins TRBV7-9 and TRBJ1-1, with D perhaps TRBD1 (6 bases). Germline loops: CDR1 SEHNR, CDR2 FQNEAQ (reference sequence). The CDR3 loop spans 18 amino acids. V gave up 5 bases and J gave up 0 bases, with 22 bases separating them. For the CDR3, the DNA is TGTGCCAGCAGCCAACGTGGGAGGGCGAGGGGGATGAACACTGAAGCTTTCTTT. It is translated as CASSQRGRARGMNTEAFF.

CDR3 in amino acids: CASSQRVRNEQFF. CDR3 sequence (DNA): TGTGCCAGCAGTCAGAGGGTTAGGAATGAGCAGTTCTTC. V gene TRBV28 combines with J gene TRBJ2-1, with D possibly being TRBD2 (5 bases). Per germline, CDR1 MDHEN and CDR2 SYDVKM. This CDR3 comprises 13 residues. V dropped 5 bases and J dropped 7 bases, with 12 bases sitting between them.

The J gene is TRBJ1-1, the V gene TRBV19, with 7 nucleotides matching TRBD1. V shed 9 bases and J 0 bases; nucleotides not matched to a gene: 10. The germline CDR1 and CDR2 sequences are LNHDA and SQIVND (reference sequence). The CDR3 is 15 residues long. For the CDR3, the DNA is TGTGCCAGCCGACGACAGGGATCGATGAACACTGAAGCTTTCTTT. This gives the protein CASRRQGSMNTEAFF.

The rearrangement uses TRBV7-9 and TRBJ1-2; 7 bases agree with TRBD1. The J segment lost 3 bases and the V segment lost 4 bases, leaving 5 bases of the junction unmatched. The CDR3 has 14 amino acids. CDR1 is SEHNR and CDR2 is FQNEAQ in the germline V gene (reference sequence). The CDR3, as DNA: TGTGCCAGCAGCTCGCTAGACAGGGACTATGGCTACACCTTC. This encodes CASSSLDRDYGYTF.

The genes are TRBV28 and TRBJ1-4; no clear D. The length of the CDR3 is 14 residues. Trimming shortened V by 3 bases and J by 6 bases, and 11 bases separated the two germline ends. CDR1 MDHEN and CDR2 SYDVKM come from the germline V gene. The CDR3: CASSFGGVDEKLFF. The DNA for the CDR3 is TGTGCCAGCAGTTTCGGAGGAGTGGATGAAAAACTGTTTTTT.

The rearrangement joins TRBV4-3 to TRBJ1-1; D might be TRBD1 (5 bases). The CDR3 spans 15 residues. V gave up 1 base and J gave up 5 bases, with 14 bases separating them. The V gene's germline CDR1 is LGHNA and CDR2 YSLEER. The CDR3 loop reads CASSQVAIGGTEAFF. DNA of the CDR3: TGCGCCAGCAGCCAAGTTGCCATCGGGGGGACTGAAGCTTTCTTT.

The CDR3 region has the DNA TGTGCCAGTAGTAGGCTAGGCGGGGGGTCTACCTACGAGCAGTACTTC. Translating gives CASSRLGGGSTYEQYF. The rearrangement joins TRBV19 to TRBJ2-7; 8 bases align to TRBD2. Looked up from germline, CDR1 is LNHDA and CDR2 is SQIVND (reference sequence). The CDR3 runs 16 residues. Trimming cost V 4 bases and J 2 bases; bases outside gene matches: 10.

V usage is TRBV2 and J usage is TRBJ1-5; 8 positions match TRBD1. Germline assignment: CDR1 SNHLY and CDR2 FYNNEI. J was trimmed by 0 bases and V by 9 bases; bases with no gene match: 4. The CDR3 sequence is 14 residues long. CDR3 sequence (DNA): TGTGCCAGAGGGGGACAGGATAGCAATCAGCCCCAGCATTTT. Amino acid sequence: CARGGQDSNQPQHF. Combining the CDR3 with reference TRBV2 and TRBJ1-5 gives the whole variable domain EPEVTQTPSHQVTQMGQEVILRCVPISNHLYFYWYRQILGQKVEFLVSFYNNEISEKSEIFDDQFSVERPDGSNFTLKIRSTKLEDSAMYFCARGGQDSNQPQHFGDGTRLSIL.

This chain connects TRBV19 to TRBJ1-2, with TRBD1 as a possible D gene (6 bases). CDR1 is LNHDA, CDR2 SQIVND, per germline (reference sequence). The CDR3 is 15 residues long. V shed 5 bases and J shed 8 bases, with 21 bases lying between them. The DNA of the CDR3 is TGTGCCAGTAGTTCCGACAGGCCTTCTTTTATAGGCTACACCTTC. Residues: CASSSDRPSFIGYTF. Based on the CDR3 plus reference TRBV19 and TRBJ1-2, the full variable domain is DGGITQSPKYLFRKEGQNVTLSCEQNLNHDAMYWYRQDPGQGLRLIYYSQIVNDFQKGDIAEGYSVSREKKESFPLTVTSAQKNPTAFYLCASSSDRPSFIGYTFGSGTRLTVV.

V is TRBV30 and J is TRBJ2-5; TRBD2 agrees at 9 bases. Germline CDR1 and CDR2: GTSNPN and SVGIG (reference sequence). The length of the CDR3 is 14 residues. After removal of 0 bases from V and 2 bases from J, the junction contained 1 base not matched to a gene. CDR3 protein: CAWSVGLAQETQYF. DNA of the CDR3: TGTGCCTGGAGTGTAGGACTAGCGCAAGAGACCCAGTACTTC. The full variable domain, completed using reference TRBV30 and TRBJ2-5, is SQTIHQWPATLVQPVGSPLSLECTVEGTSNPNLYWYRQAAGRGLQLLFYSVGIGQISSEVPQNLSASRPQDRQFILSSKKLLLSDSGFYLCAWSVGLAQETQYFGPGTRLLVL.

The chain is built from TRBV9 and TRBJ1-2; no reliable D call. This CDR3 region has 14 residues. Germline CDR1 is SGDLS and CDR2 is YYNGEE. V lost 3 bases to trimming and J lost 10 bases, with 19 bases between them. The CDR3 DNA reads as TGTGCCAGCAGCGGAGGAGGACCCAGGCGAGCCTACACCTTC. Translation gives CASSGGGPRRAYTF.

V gene TRBV4-1 combines with J gene TRBJ2-7; tentative D call: TRBD1 (5 bases). Germline V gene lookup returns CDR1 MGHRA and CDR2 YSYEKL. This CDR3 is built from 13 residues. V was shortened by 1 base and J by 7 bases, with 11 bases between the two germline ends. CDR3 in DNA: TGCGCCAGCAGCCAAGTTGGGTCAGGGGAGCAGTACTTC. Translating it yields CASSQVGSGEQYF.

The chain combines TRBV7-8 with TRBJ1-6; D not resolved. The CDR3 runs 14 residues. Germline loops: CDR1 SGHVS, CDR2 FQNEAQ. V was trimmed by 2 bases and J by 5 bases, leaving 7 bases between them. The CDR3 sequence: CASSLYQDNSPLHF. The CDR3 DNA follows: TGTGCCAGCAGCTTATACCAGGATAATTCACCCCTCCACTTT.

The chain combines TRBV27 with TRBJ2-1, with 9 bases aligning to TRBD2. The trim removed 4 bases at V and 2 bases at J, leaving 3 bases unmatched. This CDR3 comprises 15 residues. Germline V gene data show CDR1 as MNHEY and CDR2 as SMNVEV (reference sequence). The CDR3 bases are TGTGCCAGCAGTTCCAGCGGGGGGACCTACAATGAGCAGTTCTTC. This codes for CASSSSGGTYNEQFF.

The V and J genes are TRBV9 and TRBJ1-1; 8 positions agree with TRBD1. This CDR3 is 13 amino acids long. V lost 4 bases and J lost 5; bases outside the gene matches: 4. CDR1 is SGDLS and CDR2 is YYNGEE in the germline V gene. As DNA, the CDR3 is TGTGCCAGCAGCTCCCGGACAGGGACTGAAGCTTTCTTT. Translating gives CASSSRTGTEAFF.

The rearrangement uses TRBV7-2 and TRBJ2-1, with a tentative D call TRBD1 (5 bases). The V and J ends lost 2 bases and 10 bases respectively, with 12 bases between them. Per the germline V gene, CDR1 is SGHTA and CDR2 is FQGNSA. The CDR3 runs to 13 residues. The CDR3 region is CASSLIAGNEQFF. The CDR3 bases are TGTGCCAGCAGCTTAATTGCAGGGAACGAGCAGTTCTTC.

This clone was observed once. J is TRBJ1-5 and V is TRBV6-2 or TRBV6-3, with D hard to call. CDR1 is MNHEY, CDR2 SVGEGT, per germline. The CDR3 is 15 residues long. The V and J ends lost 5 bases and 2 bases respectively, with 13 bases between them. CDR3 bases: TGTGCCAGCAGTAATAACGGTGTGGGCAATCAGCCCCAGCATTTT. Encoded protein: CASSNNGVGNQPQHF.

This chain connects TRBV3-1 (or the pseudogene TRBV3-2) to TRBJ2-2, with a weak D call TRBD1 (5 bases). V was cut by 3 bases and J by 7 bases, with 9 bases left in between. CDR3 length equals 13 residues. Germline loops: CDR1 LGHDT, CDR2 YNNKEL (reference sequence). The CDR3 loop is CASSQQGIGELFF. In DNA, the CDR3 is TGTGCCAGCAGCCAGCAGGGAATCGGGGAGCTGTTTTTT.

The chain links TRBV3-1 (or the pseudogene TRBV3-2) to TRBJ1-1; D gene unclear. Trimming left V 1 base short and J 0 bases short, with 12 bases between. Germline CDR1 reads LGHDT; CDR2 reads YNNKEL (reference sequence). The CDR3 covers 16 residues. The CDR3 region has the DNA TGTGCCAGCAGCCAAGCCACCTGGCAGATGAACACTGAAGCTTTCTTT. It codes for CASSQATWQMNTEAFF.

This rearrangement joins TRBV5-4 to TRBJ1-1, with TRBD1 matching over 9 bases. CDR3 length equals 14 residues. V was pared by 1 base and J by 4 bases, with 2 bases of the junction left unmatched. Germline values: CDR1 SGHNT, CDR2 YYREEE (reference sequence). Here the CDR3 DNA reads TGTGCCAGCAGCTTGACAGGGGGCGTCACTGAAGCTTTCTTT. The encoded protein is CASSLTGGVTEAFF.

This chain uses TRBV19 with TRBJ2-5; weak D call: TRBD2 (7 bases). The CDR3 totals 15 residues. Germline-derived CDR1 and CDR2 are LNHDA and SQIVND (reference sequence). V lost 4 bases and J 2 bases, leaving 14 bases between the germline ends. CDR3 sequence reads: CASSRWGGQQETQYF. CDR3 sequence (DNA): TGTGCCAGTAGTAGGTGGGGGGGCCAACAAGAGACCCAGTACTTC.

V and J are TRBV7-6 and TRBJ2-1; 8 positions match TRBD1. V was pared by 1 base and J by 9 bases, with 11 bases of the junction left unmatched. The CDR3 covers 16 residues. Germline-derived CDR1 and CDR2 are SGHVS and FNYEAQ. CDR3 residues: CASSLVGGQVSSEQFF. CDR3 DNA sequence: TGTGCCAGCAGCTTAGTGGGGGGACAGGTGAGCAGTGAGCAGTTCTTC.